These 14 T cell receptor beta chains came from one sample sequenced in a study of regulatory T cells in long-lasting Graves disease. Time point specified: newly diagnosed GD, antithyroid drugs for less than 3 months. PBMC-derived RNA was used for the TCR library. The authors built TCR beta libraries using iRepertoire HTBI primers and Arm-PCR of CDR3 regions. From the multiplex PCR reads, TCRdb called clonotypes with MiXCR, one entry per CDR3 protein. The sample holds 300,000 to 400,000 distinct CDR3 sequences, 16% seen once. These data are also associated with another study on T cells in Graves' hyperthyroidism and ophthalmopathy.

The material sequenced was peripheral blood mononuclear cells (PBMCs), taken at new diagnosis, from a patient treated with antithyroid drugs. These receptors all stem from a man between 35 and 55 years old with Graves disease.

The chain combines TRBV7-8 with TRBJ2-3; 7 bases line up with TRBD2. Trimming at V came to 3 bases and at J to 0 bases, leaving 6 bases not matched to a gene. In germline, CDR1 is SGHVS, CDR2 FQNEAQ. The CDR3 length is 16 residues. The CDR3 region is CASSFRAGPSTDTQYF. CDR3 coding DNA: TGTGCCAGCAGCTTCCGAGCGGGGCCTAGCACAGATACGCAGTATTTT.

This clonotype was recorded at least ten times. The gene calls are TRBV28 and TRBJ2-7; D could derive from TRBD1 or TRBD2 (5 bases each). V was trimmed by 5 bases and J by 4 bases, leaving 18 bases between them. In germline, CDR1 is MDHEN, CDR2 SYDVKM. The CDR3 contains 15 residues. The CDR3 DNA reads as TGTGCCAGCAGTCCAGTTGGGACCGGTGGATACGAGCAGTACTTC. Its translation is CASSPVGTGGYEQYF.

This clonotype was detected only a few times. This chain links TRBV5-1 with TRBJ2-7, with 7 nucleotides matching TRBD1. The germline gives CDR1 SGHRS, CDR2 YFSETQ. The junction had 2 bases not matched to a gene; V was cut back by 4 bases and J by 1 base. The CDR3 has 13 amino acids. CDR3 sequence reads: CASSMGQSYEQYF. CDR3 nucleotide sequence: TGCGCCAGCAGCATGGGACAGTCCTACGAGCAGTACTTC.

The CDR3 coding sequence is TGTGCCAGCAGCCCCAGTTCTAACTATGGCTACACCTTC. Protein: CASSPSSNYGYTF. The gene calls are TRBV7-2 and TRBJ1-2, with D unclear. The CDR3 covers 13 residues. CDR1 and CDR2 (germline): SGHTA, FQGNSA. Trimming pared 5 bases from V and 0 bases from J, leaving 7 bases between.

V is TRBV7-9 and J is TRBJ2-7; 7 bases are a match to TRBD1. Germline V lookup: CDR1 SEHNR, CDR2 FQNEAQ (reference sequence). CDR3 size: 16 residues. V dropped 5 bases and J dropped 3; count of bases not matched to a gene: 13. CDR3 sequence (DNA): TGTGCCAGCAGCCCTAAGGCCCGGGACAGAAACTACGAGCAGTACTTC. Protein: CASSPKARDRNYEQYF.

This clonotype was found many times. This sequence joins TRBV5-1 and TRBJ2-5, with a tentative D call TRBD1 (5 bases). V lost 4 bases and J 2 bases, leaving 21 bases between the germline ends. CDR1 and CDR2 (germline): SGHRS, YFSETQ. CDR3 length: 17 amino acids. The CDR3 DNA reads TGCGCCAGCAGCCTAAGATCAGGGATTGTGGGACAAGAGACCCAGTACTTC. Amino acids: CASSLRSGIVGQETQYF.

This clonotype has a count of ten or more. The gene calls are TRBV7-6 and TRBJ1-1, with no clear D. Per germline, CDR1 SGHVS and CDR2 FNYEAQ. V lost 5 bases to trimming and J lost 0 bases, with 7 bases between them. The CDR3 is made up of 13 amino acids. CDR3 DNA sequence: TGTGCCAGCAGCAGACCAGTGAACACTGAAGCTTTCTTT. Its protein product is CASSRPVNTEAFF.

The V call is TRBV6-2 or TRBV6-3, the J call TRBJ2-1; D not resolved. Germline assignment: CDR1 MNHEY and CDR2 SVGEGT. CDR3 size: 18 residues. Trimming left V 2 bases short and J 4 bases short, with 21 bases between. Here the CDR3 reads CASSYPKPPYVGYNEQFF. The DNA of the CDR3 is TGTGCCAGCAGTTACCCTAAACCGCCATATGTAGGGTACAATGAGCAGTTCTTC.

This clonotype was counted only a few times. The chain has TRBV12-3 or TRBV12-4 and TRBJ2-1, with TRBD1 as a possible D gene (5 bases). V lost 5 bases and J 5 bases, leaving 7 bases between the germline ends. The CDR3 contains 12 residues. DNA of the CDR3: TGTGCCAGCAGTCCGGACAACAATGAGCAGTTCTTC. Amino acids: CASSPDNNEQFF.

This clonotype has a handful of counts. This likely came from a read error, as a far larger clone is one base away. The chain links TRBV9 to TRBJ1-1, with D perhaps matching TRBD1 (6 bases). CDR1 SGDLS and CDR2 YYNGEE come from the germline V gene. The CDR3 length is 13 residues. The CDR3: CASSQVRDTGAFF. In nucleotides, the CDR3 is TGTGCCAGCAGCCAAGTCAGGGACACTGGAGCTTTCTTT.

The sample holds many counts of this clonotype. J is TRBJ2-1 and V is TRBV9, with a tentative D call TRBD2 (5 bases). The germline gives CDR1 SGDLS, CDR2 YYNGEE. The CDR3 is 15 residues long. The germline V and J ends were trimmed by 0 bases and 2 bases, with 9 bases remaining between them. The CDR3 loop reads CASSVGGLTYNEQFF. DNA of the CDR3: TGTGCCAGCAGCGTAGGCGGGCTCACCTACAATGAGCAGTTCTTC.

This clonotype was observed at least ten times. The chain is built from TRBV5-1 and TRBJ2-7, with 14 bases aligning to TRBD2. CDR1 and CDR2 from the germline V gene are SGHRS and YFSETQ. CDR3 length equals 20 residues. With 3 bases clipped from V and 0 bases from J, the junction kept 14 bases outside the gene matches. CDR3 amino acids: CASSSGLAGVLPKFSYEQYF. CDR3 nucleotide sequence: TGCGCCAGCAGCTCGGGACTAGCGGGGGTCCTTCCGAAATTCTCCTACGAGCAGTACTTC.

In this sample, this clonotype turned up many times. The chain is built from TRBV7-2 and TRBJ2-7; 9 bases are shared with TRBD1. V trimming: 3 bases; J trimming: 2 bases; junction bases outside the gene matches: 5. CDR3 size: 15 residues. From germline, CDR1 is SGHTA and CDR2 FQGNSA. CDR3 amino acids: CASSFAGQGAYEQYF. As DNA, the CDR3 is TGTGCCAGCAGCTTTGCGGGACAGGGAGCCTACGAGCAGTACTTC.

This clonotype was counted ten times or more. The rearrangement uses TRBV15 and TRBJ2-5; possible D gene TRBD1, 5 bases. The CDR3 has 16 amino acids. V was clipped by 5 bases and J by 4 bases, with 20 bases between them. Germline V gene data show CDR1 as LNHNV and CDR2 as YYDKDF (reference sequence). The CDR3 loop reads CATSPEPTWGAETQYF. Here the CDR3 DNA reads TGTGCCACCAGCCCGGAGCCGACTTGGGGCGCAGAGACCCAGTACTTC.